The rows below give T cell receptor beta chains drawn from one sample of a study of identical twins. TCRdb used MiXCR to reprocess the 5' RACE reads, holding one entry per CDR3 protein. The sample contains 250,000 to 350,000 distinct CDR3 sequences, 8.5% to 9.5% of which appear only once. These data were likewise used in another study, on yellow fever vaccine responses in identical twins.

The sequenced sample consisted of CD8+ T cells sorted from blood. These TCRs come from a woman aged 18-29 years in good health. CDR3s include the opening cysteine and the closing phenylalanine or tryptophan. D genes are given only for firm matches. Size tells how often a clone was seen (once, few, many) or the class of an expanded clone, and some rows leave it out.

v_gene	abundance	d_gene	j_gene	CDR3nt	CDR3aa
TRBV7-7	few	TRBD1	TRBJ2-6	TGTGCTAGCAGCTCCAGAAGGGACAGGACTGGGGCCAACGTCCTGACTTTC	CASSSRRDRTGANVLTF
TRBV7-9	.	.	TRBJ2-5	TGTGCCAGCAGCCCCCCTTGGACAGAAGAGACCCAGTACTTC	CASSPPWTEETQYF
TRBV5-1	.	TRBD1	TRBJ2-5	TGCGCCAGTGACAGGGGAGGTGGGGAGACCCAGTACTTC	CASDRGGGETQYF
TRBV4-1	many	.	TRBJ2-4	TGCGCCAGCAGCCAAGTCGCTCGTACCGAAAACATTCAGTACTTC	CASSQVARTENIQYF
TRBV24-1	few	.	TRBJ2-5	TGTGCCACCAGTGACTTAGGACGTTTGGGTATCGAGACCCAGTACTTC	CATSDLGRLGIETQYF
TRBV20-1	.	.	TRBJ1-5	TGCAGTGCTAGAGATCCCCATAGCAATCAGCCCCAGCATTTT	CSARDPHSNQPQHF
TRBV2	many	.	TRBJ2-7	TGTGCCAGCGTTTGGGCAGGGACCTCCTACGAGCAGTACTTC	CASVWAGTSYEQYF
TRBV4-3	few	TRBD2	TRBJ2-1	TGCGCCAGCAGCCCGGATCACGGACTAGTTTACAATGAGCAGTTCTTC	CASSPDHGLVYNEQFF
TRBV6-1	.	.	TRBJ2-5	TGTGCCAGCAGGGGAGCAGGGGCTATTCAAGAGACCCAGTACTTC	CASRGAGAIQETQYF
TRBV25-1	.	TRBD1	TRBJ1-1	TGTGCCAGCAGTGAATTTCCAGGGGGCCTCACTGAAGCTTTCTTT	CASSEFPGGLTEAFF
TRBV6-2/TRBV6-3	.	.	TRBJ2-2	TGTGCCAGCAGTTATCCCTCGTTCCTCGGTGACACCGGGGAGCTGTTTTTT	CASSYPSFLGDTGELFF
TRBV7-2	few	.	TRBJ2-1	TGTGCCAGCAGCTTAGGACGCTACCTCAATGAGCAGTTCTTC	CASSLGRYLNEQFF
TRBV20-1	few	TRBD2	TRBJ2-2	TGCAGTGCTAGAACTCAAAGCGGGAGTCCAATCACCGGGGAGCTGTTTTTT	CSARTQSGSPITGELFF
TRBV29-1	few	.	TRBJ2-3	TGCAGCGCGCGGGTAACGAACACAGATACGCAGTATTTT	CSARVTNTDTQYF
TRBV28	many	TRBD1	TRBJ2-2	TGTGCCAGCAGTCCGTGGGACAGGGGGCTTAAAGGCGGGGAGCTGTTTTTT	CASSPWDRGLKGGELFF
TRBV7-9	.	.	TRBJ2-2	TGTGCCAGCAGTAAGGCAGGCCCTAGTCGAGGTGGGGAGCTGTTTTTT	CASSKAGPSRGGELFF
TRBV18	few	.	TRBJ1-1	TGTGCCAGCTCACAGGACACCTTGAACACTGAAGCTTTCTTT	CASSQDTLNTEAFF
TRBV29-1	many	TRBD1	TRBJ2-1	TGCAGCGTTGAAGATCCGCGACAGGGGAATGAGCAGTTCTTC	CSVEDPRQGNEQFF
TRBV20-1	few	TRBD2	TRBJ2-1	TGCAGTGCTAGAGATCTAGCGGACTTCGAGCAGTTCTTC	CSARDLADFEQFF
TRBV7-2	many	TRBD2	TRBJ2-1	TGTGCCAGCAGCCCGTTAGCGGGGGCTGTTTACAATGAGCAGTTCTTC	CASSPLAGAVYNEQFF
TRBV7-8	few	TRBD1	TRBJ2-7	TGTGCCAGCACCCGACCGGGACAGGTTTACGAGCAGTACTTC	CASTRPGQVYEQYF
TRBV7-9	many	TRBD1	TRBJ1-4	TGTGCCAGCAACCCAGGGGGTAATGAAAAACTGTTTTTT	CASNPGGNEKLFF
TRBV7-8	many	.	TRBJ2-3	TGTGCCAGCAGCCCAATGGGGCCAGATACGCAGTATTTT	CASSPMGPDTQYF
TRBV6-4	many	TRBD2	TRBJ2-3	TGTGCCAGCGGGGACGGGCTAGCGGGTCTGGATACGCAGTATTTT	CASGDGLAGLDTQYF
TRBV7-9	.	TRBD2	TRBJ2-1	TGTGCCAGCAGCTACCCGGGACTAGTAACCTACAATGAGCAGTTCTTC	CASSYPGLVTYNEQFF
TRBV27	few	TRBD1	TRBJ1-2	TGTGCCAGCAGCAGGGGGAATGGCTACACCTTC	CASSRGNGYTF
TRBV5-1	many	TRBD2	TRBJ2-3	TGCGCCAGCAGGAGCGGGGACGGAGATACGCAGTATTTT	CASRSGDGDTQYF
TRBV13	few	.	TRBJ2-7	TGTGCCAGCACCAACCATGGCGGAAACAACTACGAGCAGTACTTC	CASTNHGGNNYEQYF
TRBV9	.	TRBD2	TRBJ2-7	TGTGCCAGCAGCGTAGAAGCACTAGCGGGGGACTACGAGCAGTACTTC	CASSVEALAGDYEQYF
TRBV4-3	many	.	TRBJ2-5	TGCGCCAGCAGCCAAGATAGGGCTTCCCCAGGGGAGACCCAGTACTTC	CASSQDRASPGETQYF
TRBV7-9	many	.	TRBJ2-1	TGTGCCAGCAGCTTAGAGCATGAGCAGTTCTTC	CASSLEHEQFF
TRBV5-5	.	.	TRBJ2-7	TGTGCCAGCAGCTTGGAAGAGGGAGTCCGGTACGAGCAGTACTTC	CASSLEEGVRYEQYF
TRBV4-3	.	TRBD2	TRBJ2-1	TGCGCCAGCAGCCAAGACTGGACCCGGGACTACCCCATTGGCGGTGAGCAGTTCTTC	CASSQDWTRDYPIGGEQFF
TRBV6-1	.	.	TRBJ1-4	TGTGCCAGCAGCCTGCTGGTCGGTGAAAAACTGTTTTTT	CASSLLVGEKLFF
TRBV6-6	few	.	TRBJ2-7	TGTGCCACGACAGTTCCCTTGTCCTACGAGCAGTACTTC	CATTVPLSYEQYF
TRBV5-6	many	.	TRBJ2-7	TGTGCCAGCAGCTGGAAGGACAGAATCTACGAGCAGTACTTC	CASSWKDRIYEQYF
TRBV4-2	few	TRBD1	TRBJ2-2	TGTGCCAGCAGTCTTACAGGGGAATATGACACCGGGGAGCTGTTTTTT	CASSLTGEYDTGELFF
TRBV4-3	.	TRBD2	TRBJ2-7	TGCGCCAGCAGCCAAGATCTGGGACTAGGCTACGAGCAGTACTTC	CASSQDLGLGYEQYF
TRBV6-1	.	TRBD2	TRBJ2-1	TGTGCCAGCAGTCCATATATACTAGCGGGATCGGCTAATGAGCAGTTCTTC	CASSPYILAGSANEQFF
TRBV7-2	.	.	TRBJ2-5	TGTGCCAGCAGCTTAGCGTTCCAAAAAGAGACCCAGTACTTC	CASSLAFQKETQYF
TRBV20-1	few	.	TRBJ2-7	TGCAGTGCTAGAGATTTCCGGATCTCCGACTACGAGCAGTACTTC	CSARDFRISDYEQYF
TRBV10-3	many	TRBD1	TRBJ2-2	TGTGCCACCCGGGACAGGGGGAGAGACACCGGGGAGCTGTTTTTT	CATRDRGRDTGELFF